The T cell receptor beta chain under discussion was sequenced for a study of blood T cell repertoires in COVID-19. For the study at large: Samples taken during acute and convalescent COVID-19 were collected in the United States, Italy and Spain. PBMCs, B-cell-depleted T cells, or T cells provided the cDNA or gDNA that made up the material.

The germline V and J ends were trimmed by 7 bases and 0 bases, with 12 bases remaining between them. The CDR3 contains 14 residues. Germline values: CDR1 LNHDA, CDR2 SQIVND (reference sequence). Authors' processing steps: Reference gene primers were amplified, and this amplification served to estimate nucleated cell counts. Produced via immunoSEQ multiplex PCR; TCRdb's table is partial and in-frame only. The D gene and trimming were derived from the DNA, and the V and J assignments and clone size from that table. This repertoire shows around 150,000 clones, approximately 93% found once; its top ten account for just under 2%. In Seattle, patients joined the study during active infection and were tracked longitudinally.

J is TRBJ1-1 and V is TRBV19; possible D gene TRBD1, 5 bases. The specimen sequenced was peripheral blood. This receptor was taken from a woman in her sixties with COVID-19, enrolled during active disease. CDR3 in DNA: TGTGCCAGTACTACAGGTATTTTGAACACTGAAGCTTTCTTT. Translation gives CASTTGILNTEAFF.